A single sample is the source of the 13 T cell receptor beta chains below, sequenced in a study of read filtering for tumor transcriptome and immune sequencing. From about 0.4 ug of RNA, a library with molecular barcoded alpha/delta and beta/gamma adaptors was made. TCRdb independently ran MiXCR on the reads; one entry per CDR3 protein. Of about 86,000 distinct CDR3 sequences listed, about 12% are singletons. Material for sequencing was a population of CD138-negative cells sorted from bone marrow. The receptors originated from a donor aged 40 or older with multiple myeloma.

This clonotype was observed many times. The V and J genes are TRBV4-1 and TRBJ1-1; 11 bases align to TRBD1. Trimming removed 4 bases from V and 3 bases from J; junction bases left unmatched: 4. Germline V lookup: CDR1 MGHRA, CDR2 YSYEKL. The CDR3 is 15 amino acids. CDR3 coding DNA: TGCGCCAGCAGCCGGGGACAGGGGGATGACACTGAAGCTTTCTTT. The encoded protein is CASSRGQGDDTEAFF.

In its sample, this clonotype was seen a few times. A much larger clone sits a single nucleotide away, making a read error possible. The V and J genes are TRBV29-1 and TRBJ2-2, with 7 bases fitting TRBD2. Germline V CDR1 and CDR2: SQVTM, ANQGSEA. The V and J ends lost 6 bases and 2 bases, in that order; junction bases with no gene match: 12. The CDR3 covers 16 residues. CDR3 nucleotide sequence: TGCAGCGTCTCCGGGACTAACGGAGTAAACACCGGGGAGCTGTTTTTT. Its translation is CSVSGTNGVNTGELFF.

At least ten counts were recorded for this clonotype. The rearrangement joins TRBV29-1 to TRBJ1-1; D gene ambiguous. CDR1 SQVTM and CDR2 ANQGSEA come from the germline V gene. V was cut by 5 bases and J by 1 base, with 11 bases left in between. The CDR3 sequence is 13 residues long. CDR3 loop: CSVQALPNTEAFF. The CDR3 nucleotides read TGCAGCGTTCAGGCACTTCCGAACACTGAAGCTTTCTTT.

This clonotype was counted at least ten times. This chain links TRBV7-9 with TRBJ2-1; D is unresolved. V lost 2 bases, J lost 6 bases, and 5 bases lay in between. Germline V CDR1 and CDR2: SEHNR, FQNEAQ (reference sequence). This CDR3 has 12 residues. CDR3 nucleotides: TGTGCCAGCAGCTTATCGAGCAATGAGCAGTTCTTC. Encoded protein: CASSLSSNEQFF. The variable domain in full, with the rest retrieved from reference TRBV7-9 and TRBJ2-1, is DTGVSQNPRHKITKRGQNVTFRCDPISEHNRLYWYRQTLGQGPEFLTYFQNEAQLEKSRLLSDRFSAERPKGSFSTLEIQRTEQGDSAMYLCASSLSSNEQFFGPGTRLTVL.

A word on this clonotype: This may come from a read error, since a much larger clone is one base off. The gene calls are TRBV5-1 and TRBJ2-5, with TRBD2 identical over 10 bases. With V trimmed by 2 bases and J by 4 bases, 11 bases remained unmatched. The CDR3 consists of 17 residues. Germline assignment: CDR1 SGHRS and CDR2 YFSETQ. The CDR3 sequence: CASSFSPSGRSGETQYF. CDR3 DNA: TGCGCCAGCAGCTTTAGTCCTAGCGGGAGATCGGGAGAGACCCAGTACTTC.

In this sample, this clonotype turned up many times. The J gene is TRBJ2-1, the V gene TRBV28; 9 bases are a match to TRBD1. CDR1 is MDHEN and CDR2 is SYDVKM in the germline V gene. The CDR3 extends over 18 amino acids. V gave up 6 bases and J gave up 6 bases; unmatched junction bases: 18. The CDR3 DNA reads as TGTGCCAGCAGCTCCCGTACCAGACCGGGACAGGGTTCCAATGAGCAGTTCTTC. Its translation: CASSSRTRPGQGSNEQFF.

The CDR3 here is CASRSYTEAFF. In DNA form, the CDR3 reads TGTGCCAGCAGAAGTTACACTGAAGCTTTCTTT. The J gene is TRBJ1-1, the V gene TRBV6-2 or TRBV6-3; the D is unclear. Germline V CDR1 and CDR2: MNHEY, SVGEGT. Trimming left V 6 bases short and J 3 bases short, with 5 bases between. The CDR3 covers 11 residues.

V usage is TRBV5-1 and J usage is TRBJ2-7; 7 bases agree with TRBD1. From germline, CDR1 is SGHRS and CDR2 YFSETQ. Unmatched junction bases numbered 7, after V lost 2 bases and J lost 2 bases. The CDR3 length is 15 residues. For the CDR3, the DNA is TGCGCCAGCAGCTTCATACCGGGACAGACCTACGAGCAGTACTTC. Translation gives CASSFIPGQTYEQYF.

This clonotype was recorded at least ten times. This chain links TRBV2 with TRBJ1-2; D possibly corresponds to TRBD1 (5 bases). The germline CDR1 and CDR2 sequences are SNHLY and FYNNEI. There are 13 residues in the CDR3. The ends were cut back, 6 bases at V and 8 bases at J, with 16 bases in the middle. CDR3 in amino acids: CASRAGTQGGYTF. CDR3 sequence (DNA): TGTGCCAGCAGGGCCGGGACCCAAGGGGGCTACACCTTC.

This clonotype was observed once. A far larger clone is off by one base, so a read error is likely. The V gene is TRBV3-1, the J gene TRBJ2-1; no reliable D call. Looked up from germline, CDR1 is LGHDT and CDR2 is YNNKEL (reference sequence). The germline V and J ends were trimmed by 5 bases and 9 bases, with 14 bases remaining between them. This CDR3 contains 13 residues. The CDR3 loop reads CASSFTEMCEQFF. The CDR3 DNA follows: TGTGCCAGCAGCTTCACTGAAATGTGTGAGCAGTTCTTC.

This clonotype was counted a few times. A single base separates this from a much larger clone, so it may be a read error. This chain joins TRBV5-1 and TRBJ1-5, with D maybe TRBD1 (5 bases). The CDR3 has 14 residues. Looked up from germline, CDR1 is SGHRS and CDR2 is YFSETQ. V was trimmed by 5 bases and J by 6 bases, leaving 15 bases between them. As DNA, the CDR3 is TGCGCCAGCAGTCCCGGGGCAGGGACTCAGCCCCAGCATTTT. It codes for CASSPGAGTQPQHF.

The rearrangement links TRBV28 to TRBJ2-3; the D gene is possibly TRBD1 (5 bases). Trimming shortened V by 3 bases and J by 0 bases, and 13 bases separated the two germline ends. CDR3 length: 16 amino acids. The germline CDR1 and CDR2 sequences are MDHEN and SYDVKM. CDR3 DNA: TGTGCCAGCAGTTTGCAGGGATCCTCTAGCACAGATACGCAGTATTTT. As protein: CASSLQGSSSTDTQYF.

This clonotype was recorded at least ten times. The rearrangement links TRBV2 to TRBJ1-5; D gene unclear. V was trimmed by 5 bases and J by 0 bases, leaving 2 bases between them. The CDR3 is made up of 12 amino acids. Germline CDR1 is SNHLY and CDR2 is FYNNEI. The DNA of the CDR3 is TGTGCCAGCAGTTATAGCAATCAGCCCCAGCATTTT. Translation gives CASSYSNQPQHF.